The 5 T cell receptor beta chains below were found in one sample sequenced in a study of cytomegalovirus exposure and HLA in healthy donors. The PCR contained 60 Vbeta and 13 Jbeta primers. Sequencing was performed with immunoSEQ multiplex PCR; in TCRdb, only in-frame clones are kept and a portion is missing. This sample yields approximately 110,000 clones, of which 74% are seen a single time; 2.6% belongs to the top ten. Sequences were obtained from PBMCs. The receptors were sampled from a man aged 45 to 65 in good health and CMV-seropositive.

The V and J genes are TRBV6-4 and TRBJ2-7, with 10 bases that match TRBD1. The germline CDR1 and CDR2 sequences are MRHNA and SNTAGT. Losses at the gene ends were 0 bases for V and 4 bases for J; bases not matched to a gene: 6. The CDR3 runs to 16 residues. CDR3 bases: TGTGCCAGCAGTGACTCAGGGACAGGGGACGGGTACGAGCAGTACTTC. This encodes CASSDSGTGDGYEQYF.

The chain links TRBV7-2 to TRBJ2-3; tentative D call: TRBD1 (5 bases). The V end lost 0 bases, the J end lost 7 bases, and 8 bases lay between the germline ends. The germline V gene encodes CDR1 SGHTA and CDR2 FQGNSA. This CDR3 is 13 amino acids long. The chain's CDR3 is CASSLAGRYTQYF. The CDR3 DNA reads as TGTGCCAGCAGCTTAGCGGGGCGATATACGCAGTATTTT.

The chain has TRBV5-1 and TRBJ1-1, with D tentatively TRBD1 (5 bases). Germline lookup yields CDR1 SGHRS and CDR2 YFSETQ. This CDR3 comprises 14 residues. The V end lost 0 bases, the J end lost 7 bases, and 13 bases lay between the germline ends. The CDR3 loop is CASSLGWGDLEAFF. Written as DNA, the CDR3 is TGCGCCAGCAGCTTGGGATGGGGGGACCTTGAAGCTTTCTTT.

V usage is TRBV9 and J usage is TRBJ2-7; D remains ambiguous. Germline CDR1 SGDLS, CDR2 YYNGEE. V lost 4 bases to trimming and J lost 5 bases, with 13 bases between them. This CDR3 has 13 amino acids. In nucleotides, the CDR3 is TGTGCCAGCAGCATAGGTGTGTCCAACGAGCAGTACTTC. Translated, it gives CASSIGVSNEQYF.

This rearrangement joins TRBV10-1 to TRBJ1-1; D perhaps matches TRBD1 (6 bases). This CDR3 region has 14 residues. Trimming cost V 6 bases and J 0 bases, with 11 bases left between them. Germline lookup yields CDR1 WNHNN and CDR2 SYGVQD (reference sequence). CDR3: CASSEDSLNTEAFF. The CDR3 region has the DNA TGCGCCAGCAGCGAGGACAGCTTGAACACTGAAGCTTTCTTT.